These 30 T cell receptor beta chains came from one sample sequenced in a study of blood T cells in healthy people across ages. A J-beta primer mix and a sample-barcoded 5' primer were used in a second PCR of about 6 to 12 cycles. MiXCR, run by TCRdb on the 5' RACE reads, gives a single entry per CDR3 protein. The data contain 1.5 million to 2 million distinct CDR3 sequences, 30% to 40% of them seen just once; the ten biggest clones take up 20% to 25%. Sequences were obtained from blood. These receptors all stem from a human donor in good health.

Many counts were recorded for this clonotype. This chain connects TRBV5-1 to TRBJ1-5, with 8 nucleotides matching TRBD1. This CDR3 spans 15 amino acids. The V gene end was trimmed by 0 bases and the J gene end by 2 bases; junction bases not matched to a gene: 1. Germline CDR1 reads SGHRS; CDR2 reads YFSETQ. CDR3 DNA: TGCGCCAGCAGCTTGGAGGGACAGGGCAATCAGCCCCAGCATTTT. Translated, it gives CASSLEGQGNQPQHF.

The chain joins TRBV20-1 to TRBJ2-4; the match to TRBD1 covers 11 bases. The J call may be faulty, since TRBJ2-7 better matches the DNA end. Germline CDR1 DFQATT, CDR2 SNEGSKA (reference sequence). CDR3 length: 17 amino acids. CDR3: CSAFTPSTGTGGYEQYF. The CDR3 DNA is TGCAGTGCTTTCACTCCCAGTACCGGGACAGGGGGCTACGAGCAGTACTTC.

This clonotype appeared a few times. The chain employs TRBV13 and TRBJ1-2, with unresolved D. Germline V lookup: CDR1 PRHDT, CDR2 FYEKMQ (reference sequence). Trimming removed 3 bases from V and 5 bases from J, with 13 bases in between. The CDR3 sequence is 14 residues long. The CDR3 DNA reads as TGTGCCAGCAGCTTCGCTCAGGCCATATATGGCTACACCTTC. Protein sequence: CASSFAQAIYGYTF.

This clonotype was detected only a few times. The junction differs from germline at one of its ends, possibly a read error. The rearrangement uses TRBV2 and TRBJ2-6; D is unclear. The length of the CDR3 is 14 residues. In germline, CDR1 is SNHLY, CDR2 FYNNEI. In DNA form, the CDR3 reads TGTGCCGGCAGTGAGGACCCTGGGGCCAACGTCCTGACTTTC. This sequence encodes CAGSEDPGANVLTF.

This chain uses TRBV6-6 with TRBJ1-2; no firm D call. Trimming left V 0 bases short and J 8 bases short, with 13 bases between. Germline V gene sequence: CDR1 MNHNY, CDR2 SVGAGI (reference sequence). The CDR3 extends over 14 amino acids. The CDR3, as DNA: TGTGCCAGCAGTTACTCGCCGGCAGGACGAGGCTACACCTTC. As protein: CASSYSPAGRGYTF.

The rearrangement uses TRBV30 and TRBJ2-1; 12 nucleotides line up with TRBD2. The CDR3 extends over 17 amino acids. The germline V gene has CDR1 GTSNPN and CDR2 SVGIG (reference sequence). V dropped 2 bases and J dropped 0; count of bases not matched to a gene: 5. For the CDR3, the DNA is TGTGCCTGGAGTATACTAGCGGGGGGAAGCTCCTACAATGAGCAGTTCTTC. Amino acids: CAWSILAGGSSYNEQFF.

The chain employs TRBV4-1 and TRBJ1-5; tentatively, D is TRBD1 (5 bases). CDR1 is MGHRA, CDR2 YSYEKL, per germline. The CDR3 has 17 amino acids. Trimming took off 4 bases at V and 2 bases at J, with 18 bases between the two ends. The CDR3 reads CASSRTWDAEGNQPQHF. The CDR3, as DNA: TGCGCCAGCAGCCGGACTTGGGACGCGGAGGGCAATCAGCCCCAGCATTTT.

This rearrangement joins TRBV4-2 to TRBJ2-1; D is undetermined. CDR3 length equals 18 residues. The germline gives CDR1 LGHNA, CDR2 YNFKEQ. V dropped 4 bases and J dropped 7 bases, with 26 bases sitting between them. CDR3 residues: CASSPDPGIRGEMNEQFF. DNA for the CDR3: TGTGCCAGCAGCCCAGACCCTGGGATAAGAGGAGAGATGAATGAGCAGTTCTTC.

V and J are TRBV5-1 and TRBJ2-1; 8 nucleotides match TRBD1. Germline V gene sequence: CDR1 SGHRS, CDR2 YFSETQ. The CDR3 extends over 11 amino acids. Germline trimming cut 0 bases from V and 15 bases from J; bases unmatched to any gene: 2. This chain's CDR3 is CASSLEGTGFF. For the CDR3, the DNA is TGCGCCAGCAGCTTGGAGGGGACAGGGTTCTTC. Together with reference TRBV5-1 and TRBJ2-1, the CDR3 gives the full variable domain: KAGVTQTPRYLIKTRGQQVTLSCSPISGHRSVSWYQQTPGQGLQFLFEYFSETQRNKGNFPGRFSGRQFSNSRSEMNVSTLELGDSALYLCASSLEGTGFFGPGTRLTVL.

CDR3 loop: CASSIKFGLGNQPQHF. The CDR3 coding sequence is TGTGCCAGTAGTATTAAGTTCGGGTTGGGTAATCAGCCCCAGCATTTT. The J gene is TRBJ1-5, the V gene TRBV19; D is ambiguous. The ends were cut back, 3 bases at V and 4 bases at J, with 16 bases in the middle. Germline V CDR1 and CDR2: LNHDA, SQIVND (reference sequence). This CDR3 has 16 amino acids.

The chain employs TRBV29-1 and TRBJ1-4, with 9 bases identical to TRBD1. Per germline, CDR1 SQVTM and CDR2 ANQGSEA. The CDR3 consists of 14 residues. V was clipped by 5 bases and J by 5 bases; unmatched bases: 6. CDR3 sequence: CSVKSGTGNEKLFF. The DNA of the CDR3 is TGCAGCGTTAAGTCCGGGACAGGGAATGAAAAACTGTTTTTT.

This clonotype was counted between two and nine times. The V call is TRBV7-2, the J call TRBJ2-7, with 9 bases matching TRBD1. Germline trimming cut 3 bases from V and 3 bases from J; bases unmatched to any gene: 6. This CDR3 region has 15 residues. CDR1 is SGHTA and CDR2 is FQGNSA in the germline V gene. The CDR3 bases are TGTGCCAGCAGCTTGGGACAGGGAAAGTACTACGAGCAGTACTTC. It encodes CASSLGQGKYYEQYF. Supplemented by reference TRBV7-2 and TRBJ2-7, the full variable domain reads GAGVSQSPSNKVTEKGKDVELRCDPISGHTALYWYRQSLGQGLEFLIYFQGNSAPDKSGLPSDRFSAERTGGSVSTLTIQRTQQEDSAVYLCASSLGQGKYYEQYFGPGTRLTVT.

V usage is TRBV6-7 and J usage is TRBJ2-6, with D unclear. TRBV6-7 is filed as an ORF, its function uncertain. The ends were cut back, 3 bases at V and 0 bases at J, with 24 bases in the middle. The CDR3 sequence is 21 residues long. CDR3 nucleotides: TGTGCCAGCAGTTATTTCTTGGTTAGGGCAGGAAGCCTCTCTGGGGCCAACGTCCTGACTTTC. Its protein product is CASSYFLVRAGSLSGANVLTF.

The chain couples TRBV7-2 to TRBJ2-3; 11 nucleotides match TRBD1. The CDR3 is made up of 16 amino acids. V lost 4 bases and J lost 9; bases outside the gene matches: 12. CDR1 is SGHTA and CDR2 is FQGNSA in the germline V gene. CDR3 protein: CASSSSGTGGLETQYF. CDR3 coding DNA: TGTGCCAGCAGCTCCTCCGGGACAGGGGGATTAGAAACGCAGTATTTT.

V usage is TRBV5-1 and J usage is TRBJ2-4; a possible D gene is TRBD2 (5 bases). The J call may be faulty, since TRBJ2-7 better matches the DNA end. CDR1 and CDR2 from the germline V gene are SGHRS and YFSETQ. The CDR3 length is 15 residues. In DNA form, the CDR3 reads TGCGCCAGCAGCTTGCCCCAACGGGGTACCTACGAGCAGTACTTC. This codes for CASSLPQRGTYEQYF.

This clonotype was seen more than once but under ten times. The V and J genes are TRBV7-9 and TRBJ2-1; D is uncertain. Germline loops: CDR1 SEHNR, CDR2 FQNEAQ (reference sequence). V was shortened by 4 bases and J by 5 bases, with 9 bases between the two germline ends. The CDR3 consists of 13 residues. The CDR3 nucleotides read TGTGCCAGCAGCTCCTCGTTCCACAATGAGCAGTTCTTC. Its protein product is CASSSSFHNEQFF.

V gene TRBV7-8 combines with J gene TRBJ2-1; D possibly corresponds to TRBD2 (5 bases). This CDR3 contains 16 residues. Germline CDR1 reads SGHVS; CDR2 reads FQNEAQ. V was shortened by 4 bases and J by 0 bases, with 13 bases between the two germline ends. CDR3 region: CASSWEFDPSYNEQFF. The CDR3 nucleotides are TGTGCCAGCAGCTGGGAGTTCGACCCCTCCTACAATGAGCAGTTCTTC. Full variable domain (missing parts from reference TRBV7-8 and TRBJ2-1): GAGVSQSPRYKVAKRGQDVALRCDPISGHVSLFWYQQALGQGPEFLTYFQNEAQLDKSGLPSDRFFAERPEGSVSTLKIQRTQQEDSAVYLCASSWEFDPSYNEQFFGPGTRLTVL.

The chain has TRBV7-9 and TRBJ2-3; D gene ambiguous. There are 15 residues in the CDR3. The germline V and J ends were trimmed by 10 bases and 3 bases, with 20 bases remaining between them. In germline, CDR1 is SEHNR, CDR2 FQNEAQ (reference sequence). The DNA of the CDR3 is TGTGCCATCCAGCTAGACACTTGGGGTACAGATACGCAGTATTTT. It yields the protein CAIQLDTWGTDTQYF.

This clonotype came up many times. The chain recombines TRBV2 with TRBJ2-1; D call uncertain. This CDR3 comprises 13 residues. The germline V and J ends were trimmed by 6 bases and 2 bases, with 8 bases remaining between them. Looked up from germline, CDR1 is SNHLY and CDR2 is FYNNEI. This chain's CDR3 is CASSVGPYNEQFF. CDR3 nucleotide sequence: TGTGCCAGCAGCGTTGGACCCTACAATGAGCAGTTCTTC.

This clonotype was found once. A read error may produce the germline difference seen at one junction end. This chain joins TRBV7-2 and TRBJ2-5; D is undetermined. Germline V CDR1 and CDR2: SGHTA, FQGNSA. This CDR3 has 12 residues. CDR3 protein: CAGRADDPATYF. The CDR3 nucleotides are TGTGCCGGCAGAGCCGACGATCCCGCTACGTACTTC.

The chain combines TRBV6-5 with TRBJ1-4; TRBD1 matches 10 bases. The trim removed 6 bases at V and 3 bases at J, leaving 7 bases unmatched. Germline assignment: CDR1 MNHEY and CDR2 SVGAGI. The CDR3 extends over 16 amino acids. CDR3 DNA: TGTGCCAGCAGATCCGGACAGGGGGGAGCTAATGAAAAACTGTTTTTT. It translates to CASRSGQGGANEKLFF.

This clonotype was seen a few times. The rearrangement uses TRBV12-3 or TRBV12-4 and TRBJ1-6; D is uncertain. Trimming left V 6 bases short and J 0 bases short, with 9 bases between. The CDR3 covers 15 residues. The CDR3 reads CASSPQRSYNSPLHF. The DNA of the CDR3 is TGTGCCAGCAGCCCTCAGCGCTCCTATAATTCACCCCTCCACTTT.

This clonotype is a singleton in its sample. The CDR3: CSVVLQGRKYNEQYF. DNA for the CDR3: TGCAGCGTTGTACTACAGGGGAGAAAATACAATGAGCAGTACTTC. This chain links TRBV29-1 with TRBJ2-4; TRBD1 matches 7 bases. The germline gives CDR1 SQVTM, CDR2 ANQGSEA. This CDR3 contains 15 residues. V lost 4 bases to trimming and J lost 13 bases; unmatched junction nucleotides: 19.

The chain is built from TRBV3-1 and TRBJ2-5, with TRBD1 identical over 11 bases. V shed 3 bases and J 5 bases; nucleotides not matched to a gene: 11. Germline values: CDR1 LGHDT, CDR2 YNNKEL (reference sequence). The CDR3 sequence is 17 residues long. CDR3 region: CASSHLPDRGRRETQYF. As DNA, the CDR3 is TGTGCCAGCAGCCACCTCCCGGACAGGGGGCGACGGGAGACCCAGTACTTC.

The genes are TRBV20-1 and TRBJ2-7; 7 nucleotides match TRBD1. Germline V CDR1 and CDR2: DFQATT, SNEGSKA (reference sequence). Trimming removed 1 base from V and 1 base from J; junction bases left unmatched: 10. This CDR3 comprises 16 residues. The CDR3 reads CSARGSVGTDSYEQYF. The CDR3, as DNA: TGCAGTGCTAGAGGGTCAGTCGGGACAGATTCCTACGAGCAGTACTTC.

The chain recombines TRBV29-1 with TRBJ1-1; TRBD1 is a possible D gene (6 bases). Trimming took off 7 bases at V and 10 bases at J, with 25 bases between the two ends. Per the germline V gene, CDR1 is SQVTM and CDR2 is ANQGSEA. The CDR3 sequence is 14 residues long. The CDR3 protein is CSAHPGGRGGRAFF. Written as DNA, the CDR3 is TGCAGCGCCCATCCTGGCGGGAGGGGGGGTCGAGCTTTCTTT.

In regard to this clonotype: This clone may be a read error of a much larger clone one base away. J is TRBJ2-7 and V is TRBV4-2; 10 bases map to TRBD2. Germline values: CDR1 LGHNA, CDR2 YNFKEQ. CDR3 size: 18 residues. J was trimmed by 7 bases and V by 1 base; bases with no gene match: 16. In DNA form, the CDR3 reads TGTGCCAGCAGCCAAGTGTTCCTAGCGGGGGTTAGGGGCAATGAGCAGTACTTC. This gives the protein CASSQVFLAGVRGNEQYF.

This clonotype occurred once. The chain links TRBV7-2 to TRBJ1-6; D is ambiguous. Germline V gene sequence: CDR1 SGHTA, CDR2 FQGNSA. The CDR3 has 14 residues. Trimming cost V 2 bases and J 6 bases, with 8 bases left between them. The CDR3, as DNA: TGTGCCAGCAGCTTAAATCCAGTTAATTCACCCCTCCACTTT. Translating it yields CASSLNPVNSPLHF.

The chain links TRBV28 to TRBJ2-7; 8 positions agree with TRBD1. Trimming took 6 bases from V and 0 from J; bases not matched to a gene: 7. Per germline, CDR1 MDHEN and CDR2 SYDVKM. The CDR3 has 15 residues. This chain's CDR3 is CASSDNDRGSYEQYF. Here the CDR3 DNA reads TGTGCCAGCAGCGACAACGACAGGGGCTCCTACGAGCAGTACTTC. Using reference TRBV28 and TRBJ2-7 for the parts outside the CDR3, the full variable domain is DVKVTQSSRYLVKRTGEKVFLECVQDMDHENMFWYRQDPGLGLRLIYFSYDVKMKEKGDIPEGYSVSREKKERFSLILESASTNQTSMYLCASSDNDRGSYEQYFGPGTRLTVT.

The rearrangement uses TRBV20-1 and TRBJ2-1, with 10 nucleotides matching TRBD1. Germline CDR1 DFQATT, CDR2 SNEGSKA (reference sequence). The V segment lost 6 bases and the J segment 7 bases; nucleotides outside the gene matches: 3. CDR3 length equals 12 residues. In nucleotides, the CDR3 is TGCAGTGCGCCGGGACAGGGGAATGAGCAGTTCTTC. Translated, it gives CSAPGQGNEQFF.